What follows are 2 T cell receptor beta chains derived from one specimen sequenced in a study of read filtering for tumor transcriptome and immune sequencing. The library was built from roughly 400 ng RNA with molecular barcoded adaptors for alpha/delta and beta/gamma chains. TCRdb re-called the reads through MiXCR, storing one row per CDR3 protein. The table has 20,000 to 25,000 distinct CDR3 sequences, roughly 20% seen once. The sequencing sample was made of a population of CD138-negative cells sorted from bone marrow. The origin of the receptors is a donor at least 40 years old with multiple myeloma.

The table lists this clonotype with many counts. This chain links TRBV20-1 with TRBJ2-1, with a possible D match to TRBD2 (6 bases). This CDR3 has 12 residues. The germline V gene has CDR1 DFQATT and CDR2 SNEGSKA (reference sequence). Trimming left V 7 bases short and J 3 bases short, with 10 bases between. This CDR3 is CSGRGGYNEQFF. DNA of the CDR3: TGCAGTGGGAGGGGCGGCTACAATGAGCAGTTCTTC.

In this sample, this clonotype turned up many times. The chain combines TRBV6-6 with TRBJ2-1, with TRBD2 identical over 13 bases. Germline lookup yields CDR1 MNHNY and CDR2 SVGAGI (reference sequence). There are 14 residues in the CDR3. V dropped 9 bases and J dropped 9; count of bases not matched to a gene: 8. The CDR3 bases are TGTGCCAGTGGACTAGCGGGAGTCAAGGTTGAGCAGTTCTTC. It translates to CASGLAGVKVEQFF.